The sequence of this T cell receptor beta chain was determined in a study of regulatory T cells in long-lasting Graves disease. This clonotype was picked up many times. Building the TCR beta libraries relied on iRepertoire HTBI primers, and CDR3 regions underwent Arm-PCR. TCRdb independently ran MiXCR on the multiplex PCR reads; one entry per CDR3 protein. This table has around 470,000 distinct CDR3 sequences, 13% to 15% appearing once. Regarding time point: newly diagnosed GD, antithyroid drugs for less than 3 months. The TCR library was made from RNA extracted from PBMCs. This sample also belongs to another study, concerning T cells in Graves' hyperthyroidism and ophthalmopathy.

This sample comprised peripheral blood mononuclear cells (PBMCs), obtained at new diagnosis, from a patient treated with antithyroid drugs. The sequence derives from a woman in her forties or fifties with Graves disease.

This CDR3 is CASRSISLAKNIQYF. In nucleotides, the CDR3 is TGTGCCAGCCGGTCGATCAGCCTAGCCAAAAACATTCAGTACTTC. The gene calls are TRBV6-2 or TRBV6-3 and TRBJ2-4; no reliable D call. V dropped 8 bases and J dropped 0 bases, with 14 bases sitting between them. Germline V lookup: CDR1 MNHEY, CDR2 SVGEGT. This CDR3 region has 15 residues.